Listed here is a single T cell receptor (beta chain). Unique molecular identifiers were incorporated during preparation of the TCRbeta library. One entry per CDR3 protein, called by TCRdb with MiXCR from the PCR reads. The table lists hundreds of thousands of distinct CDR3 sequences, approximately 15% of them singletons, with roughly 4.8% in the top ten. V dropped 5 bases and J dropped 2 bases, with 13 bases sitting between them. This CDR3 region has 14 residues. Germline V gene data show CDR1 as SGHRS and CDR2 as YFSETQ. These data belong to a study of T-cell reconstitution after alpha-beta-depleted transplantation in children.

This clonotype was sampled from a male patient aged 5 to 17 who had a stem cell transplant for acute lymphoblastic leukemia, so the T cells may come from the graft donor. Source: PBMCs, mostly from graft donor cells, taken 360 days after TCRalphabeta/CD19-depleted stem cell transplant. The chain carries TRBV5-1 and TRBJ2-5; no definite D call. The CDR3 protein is CASRPSSVQETQYF. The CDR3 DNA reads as TGCGCCAGCAGGCCCTCTAGTGTTCAAGAGACCCAGTACTTC.